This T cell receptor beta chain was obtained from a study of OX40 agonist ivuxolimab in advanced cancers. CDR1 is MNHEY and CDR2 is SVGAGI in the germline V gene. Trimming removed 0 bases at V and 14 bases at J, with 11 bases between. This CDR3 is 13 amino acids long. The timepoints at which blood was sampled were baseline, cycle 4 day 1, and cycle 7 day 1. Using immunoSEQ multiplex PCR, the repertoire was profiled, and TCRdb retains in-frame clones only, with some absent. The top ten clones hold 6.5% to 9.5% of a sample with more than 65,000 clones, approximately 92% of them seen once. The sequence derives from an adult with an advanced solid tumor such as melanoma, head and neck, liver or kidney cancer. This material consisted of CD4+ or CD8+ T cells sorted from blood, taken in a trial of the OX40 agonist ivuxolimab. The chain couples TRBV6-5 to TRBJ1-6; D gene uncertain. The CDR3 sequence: CASSYSGSFALHF. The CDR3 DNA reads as TGTGCCAGCAGTTACTCGGGTAGCTTTGCCCTCCACTTT.